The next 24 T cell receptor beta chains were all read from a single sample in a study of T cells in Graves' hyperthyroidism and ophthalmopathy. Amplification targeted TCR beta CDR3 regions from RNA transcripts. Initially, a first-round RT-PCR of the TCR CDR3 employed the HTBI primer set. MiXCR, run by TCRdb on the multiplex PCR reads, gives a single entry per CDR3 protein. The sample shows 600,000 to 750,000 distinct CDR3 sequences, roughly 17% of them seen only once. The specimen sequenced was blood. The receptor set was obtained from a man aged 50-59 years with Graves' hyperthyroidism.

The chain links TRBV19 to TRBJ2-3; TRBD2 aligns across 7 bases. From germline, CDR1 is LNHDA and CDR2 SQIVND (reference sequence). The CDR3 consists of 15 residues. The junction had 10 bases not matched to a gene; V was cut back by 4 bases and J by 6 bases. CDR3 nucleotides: TGTGCCAGTAGTACCTTAGCGGGCCCCACGGATACGCAGTATTTT. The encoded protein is CASSTLAGPTDTQYF.

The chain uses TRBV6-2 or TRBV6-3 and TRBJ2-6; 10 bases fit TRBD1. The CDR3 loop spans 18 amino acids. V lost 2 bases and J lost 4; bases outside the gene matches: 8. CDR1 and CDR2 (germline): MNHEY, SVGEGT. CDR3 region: CASSYHWGQGTGANVLTF. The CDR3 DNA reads TGTGCCAGCAGTTACCATTGGGGACAGGGGACCGGGGCCAACGTCCTGACTTTC.

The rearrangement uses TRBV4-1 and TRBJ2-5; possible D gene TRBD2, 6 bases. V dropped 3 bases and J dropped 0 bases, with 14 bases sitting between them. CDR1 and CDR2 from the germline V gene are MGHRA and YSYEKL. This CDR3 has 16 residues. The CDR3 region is CASSQGGRRDQETQYF. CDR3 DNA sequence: TGCGCCAGCAGCCAGGGGGGACGGCGGGACCAAGAGACCCAGTACTTC.

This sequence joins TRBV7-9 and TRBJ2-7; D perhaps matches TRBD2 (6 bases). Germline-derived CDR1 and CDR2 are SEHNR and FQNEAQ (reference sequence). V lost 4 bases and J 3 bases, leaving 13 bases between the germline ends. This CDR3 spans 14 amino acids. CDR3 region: CASSSPGASYEQYF. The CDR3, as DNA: TGTGCCAGCAGCTCCCCGGGAGCTAGCTACGAGCAGTACTTC.

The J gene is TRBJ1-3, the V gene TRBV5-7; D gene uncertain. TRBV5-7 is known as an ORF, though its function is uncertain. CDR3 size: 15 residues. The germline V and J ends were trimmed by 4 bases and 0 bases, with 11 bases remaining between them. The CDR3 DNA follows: TGTGCCAGCAGCGCCCCGGGGAGCTCTGGAAACACCATATATTTT. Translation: CASSAPGSSGNTIYF.

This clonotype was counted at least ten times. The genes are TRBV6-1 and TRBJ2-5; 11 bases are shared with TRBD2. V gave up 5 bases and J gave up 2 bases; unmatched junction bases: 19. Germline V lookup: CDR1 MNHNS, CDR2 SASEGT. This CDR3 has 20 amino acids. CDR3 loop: CASSYPSGRGLAGGQETQYF. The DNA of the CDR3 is TGTGCCAGCAGTTACCCTTCCGGCAGGGGGCTAGCGGGAGGACAAGAGACCCAGTACTTC.

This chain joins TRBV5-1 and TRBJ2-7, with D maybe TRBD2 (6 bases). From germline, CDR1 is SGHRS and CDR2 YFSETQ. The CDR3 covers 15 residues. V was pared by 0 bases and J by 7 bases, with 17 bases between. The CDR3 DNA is TGCGCCAGCAGCTTGGGAAATCGGGGGAGAGGGGAGCAGTACTTC. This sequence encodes CASSLGNRGRGEQYF.

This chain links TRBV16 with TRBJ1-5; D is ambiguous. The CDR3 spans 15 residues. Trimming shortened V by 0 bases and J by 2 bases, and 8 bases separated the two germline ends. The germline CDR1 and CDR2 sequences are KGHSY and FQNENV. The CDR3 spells CASSQSSSGNQPQHF. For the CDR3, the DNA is TGTGCCAGCAGCCAATCATCAAGTGGCAATCAGCCCCAGCATTTT.

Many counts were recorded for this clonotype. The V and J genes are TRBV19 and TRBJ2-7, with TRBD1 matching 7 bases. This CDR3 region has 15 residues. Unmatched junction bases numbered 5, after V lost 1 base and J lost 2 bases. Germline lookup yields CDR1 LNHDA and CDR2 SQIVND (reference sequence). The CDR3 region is CASSIARGTAYEQYF. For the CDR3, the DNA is TGTGCCAGTAGTATAGCCAGGGGGACGGCCTACGAGCAGTACTTC.

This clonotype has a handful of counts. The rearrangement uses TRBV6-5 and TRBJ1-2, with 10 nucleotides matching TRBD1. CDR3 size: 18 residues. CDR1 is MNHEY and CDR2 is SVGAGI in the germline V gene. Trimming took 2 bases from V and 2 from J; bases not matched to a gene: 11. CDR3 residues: CASSYRNRDRGWNYGYTF. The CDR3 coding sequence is TGTGCCAGCAGTTACAGAAACCGGGACAGGGGCTGGAACTATGGCTACACCTTC.

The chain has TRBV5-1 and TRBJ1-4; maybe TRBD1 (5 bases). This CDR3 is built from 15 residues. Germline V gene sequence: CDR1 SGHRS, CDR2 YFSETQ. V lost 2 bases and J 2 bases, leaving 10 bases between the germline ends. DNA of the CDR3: TGCGCCAGCAGCTTATCAGGGCGGACTAATGAAAAACTGTTTTTT. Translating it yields CASSLSGRTNEKLFF.

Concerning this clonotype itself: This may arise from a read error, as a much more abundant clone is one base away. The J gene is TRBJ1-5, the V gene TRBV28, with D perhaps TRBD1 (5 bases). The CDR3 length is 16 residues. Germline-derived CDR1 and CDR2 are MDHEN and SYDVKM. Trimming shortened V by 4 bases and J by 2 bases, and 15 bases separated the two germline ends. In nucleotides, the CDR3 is TGTGCCAGCAGTTCCAGGTGGGGGTATGGCAATCAGCCCCAGCATTTT. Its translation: CASSSRWGYGNQPQHF.

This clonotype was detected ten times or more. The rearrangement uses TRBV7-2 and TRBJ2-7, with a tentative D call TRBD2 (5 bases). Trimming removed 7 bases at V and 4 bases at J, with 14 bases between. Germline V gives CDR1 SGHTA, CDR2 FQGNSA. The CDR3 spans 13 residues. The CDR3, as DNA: TGTGCCAGCAAAAAAGGCGGGCCTTACGAGCAGTACTTC. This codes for CASKKGGPYEQYF.

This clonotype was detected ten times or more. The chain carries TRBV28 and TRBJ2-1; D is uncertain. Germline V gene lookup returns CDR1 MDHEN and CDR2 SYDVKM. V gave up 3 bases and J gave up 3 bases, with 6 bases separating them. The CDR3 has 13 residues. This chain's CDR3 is CASSFADYNEQFF. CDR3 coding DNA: TGTGCCAGCAGTTTCGCGGACTACAATGAGCAGTTCTTC.

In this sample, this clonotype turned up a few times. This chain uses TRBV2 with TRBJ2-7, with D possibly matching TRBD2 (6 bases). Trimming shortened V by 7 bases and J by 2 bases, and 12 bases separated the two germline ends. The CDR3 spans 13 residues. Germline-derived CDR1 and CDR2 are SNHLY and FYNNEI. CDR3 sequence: CASILGTAYEQYF. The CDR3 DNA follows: TGTGCCAGCATTCTCGGGACTGCCTACGAGCAGTACTTC.

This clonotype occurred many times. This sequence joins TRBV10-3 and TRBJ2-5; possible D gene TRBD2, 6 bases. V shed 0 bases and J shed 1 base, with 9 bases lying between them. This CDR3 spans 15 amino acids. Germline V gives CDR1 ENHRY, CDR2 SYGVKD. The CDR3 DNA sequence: TGTGCCATCAGTGAGTCTCCAGCGGGCCAAGAGACCCAGTACTTC. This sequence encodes CAISESPAGQETQYF.

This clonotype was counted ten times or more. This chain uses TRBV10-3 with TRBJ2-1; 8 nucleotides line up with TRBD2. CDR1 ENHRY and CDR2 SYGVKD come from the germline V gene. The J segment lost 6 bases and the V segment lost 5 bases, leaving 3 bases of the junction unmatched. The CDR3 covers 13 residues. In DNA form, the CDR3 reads TGTGCCATCAGTAGCGGGAGAGGCAATGAGCAGTTCTTC. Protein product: CAISSGRGNEQFF.

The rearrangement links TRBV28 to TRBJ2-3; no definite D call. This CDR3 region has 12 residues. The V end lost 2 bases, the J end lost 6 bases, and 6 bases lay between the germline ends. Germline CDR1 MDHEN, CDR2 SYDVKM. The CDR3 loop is CASSLTMDTQYF. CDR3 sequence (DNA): TGTGCCAGCAGTTTAACGATGGATACGCAGTATTTT.

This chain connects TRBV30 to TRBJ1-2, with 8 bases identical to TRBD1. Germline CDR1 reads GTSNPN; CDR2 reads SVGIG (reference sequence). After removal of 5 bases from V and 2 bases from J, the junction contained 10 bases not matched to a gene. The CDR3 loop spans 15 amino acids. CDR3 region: CAWDERDRRNYGYTF. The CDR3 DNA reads TGTGCCTGGGACGAGAGGGACAGGAGAAACTATGGCTACACCTTC. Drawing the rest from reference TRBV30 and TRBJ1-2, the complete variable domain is SQTIHQWPATLVQPVGSPLSLECTVEGTSNPNLYWYRQAAGRGLQLLFYSVGIGQISSEVPQNLSASRPQDRQFILSSKKLLLSDSGFYLCAWDERDRRNYGYTFGSGTRLTVV.

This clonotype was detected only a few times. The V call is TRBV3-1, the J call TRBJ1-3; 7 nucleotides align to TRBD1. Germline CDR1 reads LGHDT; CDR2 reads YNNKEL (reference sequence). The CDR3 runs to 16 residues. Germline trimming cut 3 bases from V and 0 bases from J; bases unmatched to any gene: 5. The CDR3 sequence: CASSHGTEVSGNTIYF. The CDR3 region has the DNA TGTGCCAGCAGCCACGGGACAGAAGTCTCTGGAAACACCATATATTTT.

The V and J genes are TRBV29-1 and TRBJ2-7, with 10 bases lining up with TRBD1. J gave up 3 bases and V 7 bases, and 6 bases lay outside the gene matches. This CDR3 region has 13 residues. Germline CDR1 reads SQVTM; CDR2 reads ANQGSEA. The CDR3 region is CSARQGAGYEQYF. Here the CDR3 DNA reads TGCAGCGCTAGACAGGGGGCAGGCTACGAGCAGTACTTC.

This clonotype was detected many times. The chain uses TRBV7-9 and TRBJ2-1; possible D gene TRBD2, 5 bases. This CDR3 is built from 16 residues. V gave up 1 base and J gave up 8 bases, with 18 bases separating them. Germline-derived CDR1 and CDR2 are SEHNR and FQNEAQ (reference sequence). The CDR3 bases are TGTGCCAGCAGCTTAGTACGCGGGTCTGAAAGTGATGAGCAGTTCTTC. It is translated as CASSLVRGSESDEQFF. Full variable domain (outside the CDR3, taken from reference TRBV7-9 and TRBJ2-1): DTGVSQNPRHKITKRGQNVTFRCDPISEHNRLYWYRQTLGQGPEFLTYFQNEAQLEKSRLLSDRFSAERPKGSFSTLEIQRTEQGDSAMYLCASSLVRGSESDEQFFGPGTRLTVL.

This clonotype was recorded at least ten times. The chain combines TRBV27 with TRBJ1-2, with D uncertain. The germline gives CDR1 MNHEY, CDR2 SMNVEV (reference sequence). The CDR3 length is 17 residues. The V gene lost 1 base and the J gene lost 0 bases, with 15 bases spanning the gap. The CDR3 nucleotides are TGTGCCAGCAGTTTATACCCACCGCAGGCAGCTAACTATGGCTACACCTTC. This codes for CASSLYPPQAANYGYTF.

CDR3 coding DNA: TGTGCCAGTAGTATTCGGACAGGGCTAAGCAATCAGCCCCAGCATTTT. Amino acids: CASSIRTGLSNQPQHF. The chain carries TRBV19 and TRBJ1-5, with TRBD1 identical over 8 bases. The germline CDR1 and CDR2 sequences are LNHDA and SQIVND (reference sequence). CDR3 length equals 16 residues. J was trimmed by 1 base and V by 3 bases; bases with no gene match: 5. The variable domain in full, with the rest retrieved from reference TRBV19 and TRBJ1-5, is DGGITQSPKYLFRKEGQNVTLSCEQNLNHDAMYWYRQDPGQGLRLIYYSQIVNDFQKGDIAEGYSVSREKKESFPLTVTSAQKNPTAFYLCASSIRTGLSNQPQHFGDGTRLSIL.